The 20 T cell receptor beta chains listed next were all sequenced from one sample in a study of PD-L1 blockade in urothelial cancer. The protocol was immunoSEQ multiplex PCR, while the TCRdb copy is restricted to in-frame clones and leaves out a portion. The sample records fewer than 40,000 clones, approximately 92% being singletons. This sample comprised PBMCs, obtained around atezolizumab (anti-PD-L1) treatment. The receptors originated from a man between 65 and 80 years old with urothelial cancer.

This clone was recorded once. The gene calls are TRBV7-2 and TRBJ2-1, with 11 bases that match TRBD1. The CDR3 runs 15 residues. Per germline, CDR1 SGHTA and CDR2 FQGNSA. Trimming removed 5 bases from V and 4 bases from J; junction bases left unmatched: 4. The CDR3: CASSGDRGGYNEQFF. The DNA for the CDR3 is TGTGCCAGCAGCGGGGACAGGGGGGGATACAATGAGCAGTTCTTC. The full variable domain, with the rest looked up from reference TRBV7-2 and TRBJ2-1, is GAGVSQSPSNKVTEKGKDVELRCDPISGHTALYWYRQSLGQGLEFLIYFQGNSAPDKSGLPSDRFSAERTGGSVSTLTIQRTQQEDSAVYLCASSGDRGGYNEQFFGPGTRLTVL.

This clone was found once. The chain joins TRBV27 to TRBJ1-3; no reliable D call. Germline lookup yields CDR1 MNHEY and CDR2 SMNVEV (reference sequence). Trimming pared 0 bases from V and 3 bases from J, leaving 12 bases between. This CDR3 has 16 residues. The CDR3 nucleotides are TGTGCCAGCAGTTTATCTTCAGGCTTCAGTGGAAACACCATATATTTT. Amino acids: CASSLSSGFSGNTIYF.

The chain carries TRBV6-5 and TRBJ2-1; 10 bases fit TRBD1. Germline-derived CDR1 and CDR2 are MNHEY and SVGAGI. The CDR3 runs to 14 residues. Trimming at V came to 2 bases and at J to 7 bases, leaving 2 bases not matched to a gene. CDR3 region: CASSYRQGANEQFF. The CDR3, as DNA: TGTGCCAGCAGTTACAGACAGGGGGCTAATGAGCAGTTCTTC.

The chain carries TRBV5-5 and TRBJ1-1; tentatively, D is TRBD1 (5 bases). Germline CDR1 reads SGHKS; CDR2 reads YYEKEE (reference sequence). This CDR3 is 15 amino acids long. Trimming cost V 0 bases and J 4 bases, with 13 bases left between them. CDR3 sequence (DNA): TGTGCCAGCAGCTTGGAGGGACTCAGATCCACTGAAGCTTTCTTT. It yields the protein CASSLEGLRSTEAFF.

The chain is built from TRBV11-2 and TRBJ2-2; 11 bases align to TRBD2. In germline, CDR1 is SGHAT, CDR2 FQNNGV. The CDR3 is 16 amino acids. J lost 2 bases, V lost 4 bases, and 3 bases had no gene match. The CDR3 sequence: CASSSGLAGNTGELFF. DNA for the CDR3: TGTGCCAGCAGCTCAGGACTAGCGGGTAACACCGGGGAGCTGTTTTTT.

The chain uses TRBV28 and TRBJ2-7; TRBD2 is a possible D gene (5 bases). This CDR3 has 12 residues. Germline CDR1 MDHEN, CDR2 SYDVKM. Trimming left V 3 bases short and J 10 bases short, with 13 bases between. Here the CDR3 DNA reads TGTGCCAGCAGTTTGGCTGAGGGTGGTCAGTACTTC. Its protein product is CASSLAEGGQYF.

CDR3: CASSSRPGETQYF. The DNA for the CDR3 is TGCGCCAGCAGCTCACGTCCGGGAGAGACCCAGTACTTC. V is TRBV5-1 and J is TRBJ2-5; D is uncertain. V dropped 3 bases and J dropped 4 bases, with 10 bases sitting between them. Germline CDR1 is SGHRS and CDR2 is YFSETQ. The CDR3 extends over 13 amino acids.

The chain links TRBV28 to TRBJ2-7; 8 nucleotides match TRBD1. In germline, CDR1 is MDHEN, CDR2 SYDVKM. The CDR3 contains 12 residues. Unmatched junction bases numbered 4, after V lost 9 bases and J lost 3 bases. In DNA, the CDR3 is TGTGCCAGTGGACAGGGAGGCTACGAGCAGTACTTC. Amino acids: CASGQGGYEQYF.

The rearrangement links TRBV27 to TRBJ2-7; TRBD2 matches 8 bases. The CDR3 loop spans 15 amino acids. Per germline, CDR1 MNHEY and CDR2 SMNVEV (reference sequence). V lost 8 bases and J lost 3; bases outside the gene matches: 12. Written as DNA, the CDR3 is TGTGCCAGCGGGTACTACTCGGGACTAGTCTACGAGCAGTACTTC. Translated: CASGYYSGLVYEQYF.

This clone appeared once. V gene TRBV7-8 combines with J gene TRBJ2-5; TRBD1 matches at 8 bases. With V trimmed by 2 bases and J by 4 bases, 9 bases remained unmatched. Germline CDR1 SGHVS, CDR2 FQNEAQ. This CDR3 has 16 amino acids. CDR3 region: CASSLRGPGQVETQYF. CDR3 coding DNA: TGTGCCAGCAGCTTACGGGGACCGGGACAGGTAGAGACCCAGTACTTC.

Here the CDR3 reads CASSLVGTSGTYEQYF. The CDR3 coding sequence is TGTGCCAGCAGTTTAGTAGGGACTAGCGGAACCTACGAGCAGTACTTC. The genes are TRBV27 and TRBJ2-7; 11 positions match TRBD2. The J segment lost 2 bases and the V segment lost 2 bases, leaving 5 bases of the junction unmatched. In germline, CDR1 is MNHEY, CDR2 SMNVEV (reference sequence). The CDR3 spans 16 residues.

This chain connects TRBV6-5 to TRBJ1-4; D is undetermined. The CDR3 sequence is 14 residues long. V was shortened by 0 bases and J by 2 bases, with 4 bases between the two germline ends. Germline assignment: CDR1 MNHEY and CDR2 SVGAGI. CDR3 region: CASSYSSTNEKLFF. For the CDR3, the DNA is TGTGCCAGCAGTTACTCCTCCACTAATGAAAAACTGTTTTTT.

The chain joins TRBV7-7 to TRBJ2-1; 7 bases are shared with TRBD2. The V gene end was trimmed by 5 bases and the J gene end by 4 bases; junction bases not matched to a gene: 8. This CDR3 contains 15 residues. CDR1 is SSHAT and CDR2 is FNYEAQ in the germline V gene (reference sequence). CDR3 residues: CASSLEREGYNEQFF. Here the CDR3 DNA reads TGTGCCAGCAGCCTGGAGCGGGAAGGGTACAATGAGCAGTTCTTC.

The V call is TRBV27, the J call TRBJ1-5, with D possibly TRBD1 on 5 matching bases. CDR3 length equals 17 residues. Trimming cost V 5 bases and J 0 bases, with 17 bases left between them. Germline CDR1 is MNHEY and CDR2 is SMNVEV (reference sequence). CDR3 in amino acids: CASSRRGTANSNQPQHF. The CDR3 DNA follows: TGTGCCAGCAGTAGGCGCGGGACCGCAAATAGCAATCAGCCCCAGCATTTT.

This clone was seen more than once but under ten times. This rearrangement joins TRBV7-2 to TRBJ2-3; no reliable D call. This CDR3 region has 13 residues. The V end lost 1 base, the J end lost 4 bases, and 6 bases lay between the germline ends. Germline V gives CDR1 SGHTA, CDR2 FQGNSA. The CDR3 here is CASSLGSADTQYF. The CDR3 DNA reads as TGTGCCAGCAGCTTAGGTAGTGCAGATACGCAGTATTTT.

The chain recombines TRBV7-3 with TRBJ2-2, with D maybe TRBD1 (5 bases). The CDR3 covers 14 residues. CDR1 is SGHTA, CDR2 FQGTGA, per germline. The ends were cut back, 5 bases at V and 2 bases at J, with 9 bases in the middle. The CDR3 region is CASSPDSNTGELFF. DNA for the CDR3: TGTGCCAGCAGCCCCGACAGCAACACCGGGGAGCTGTTTTTT.

This chain joins TRBV5-6 and TRBJ1-2, with TRBD1 as a possible D gene (6 bases). V was clipped by 1 base and J by 0 bases, with 10 bases between them. Germline V gives CDR1 SGHDT, CDR2 YYEEEE. The CDR3 sequence is 15 residues long. This chain's CDR3 is CASSLSGTTNYGYTF. DNA for the CDR3: TGTGCCAGCAGCTTGTCCGGGACAACTAACTATGGCTACACCTTC.

V usage is TRBV19 and J usage is TRBJ2-1; 8 positions agree with TRBD2. The CDR3 consists of 13 residues. Germline V gives CDR1 LNHDA, CDR2 SQIVND (reference sequence). The V and J ends lost 7 bases and 4 bases, in that order; junction bases with no gene match: 3. The CDR3 loop is CASTGGLYNEQFF. CDR3 DNA: TGTGCCAGTACGGGAGGGTTATACAATGAGCAGTTCTTC.

The rearrangement joins TRBV19 to TRBJ1-5, with TRBD1 matching 7 bases. CDR1 and CDR2 (germline): LNHDA, SQIVND (reference sequence). The CDR3 has 13 residues. The trim removed 11 bases at V and 6 bases at J, leaving 10 bases unmatched. This chain's CDR3 is CAGNDRVGQPQHF. The CDR3 DNA is TGTGCCGGGAACGACAGGGTGGGTCAGCCCCAGCATTTT.

V usage is TRBV28 and J usage is TRBJ2-1, with D possibly matching TRBD2 (5 bases). Germline CDR1 and CDR2: MDHEN and SYDVKM. The length of the CDR3 is 14 residues. Trimming pared 7 bases from V and 4 bases from J, leaving 14 bases between. The DNA for the CDR3 is TGTGCCAGCAAAGAGGGCAGGAGGTACAATGAGCAGTTCTTC. Protein product: CASKEGRRYNEQFF.